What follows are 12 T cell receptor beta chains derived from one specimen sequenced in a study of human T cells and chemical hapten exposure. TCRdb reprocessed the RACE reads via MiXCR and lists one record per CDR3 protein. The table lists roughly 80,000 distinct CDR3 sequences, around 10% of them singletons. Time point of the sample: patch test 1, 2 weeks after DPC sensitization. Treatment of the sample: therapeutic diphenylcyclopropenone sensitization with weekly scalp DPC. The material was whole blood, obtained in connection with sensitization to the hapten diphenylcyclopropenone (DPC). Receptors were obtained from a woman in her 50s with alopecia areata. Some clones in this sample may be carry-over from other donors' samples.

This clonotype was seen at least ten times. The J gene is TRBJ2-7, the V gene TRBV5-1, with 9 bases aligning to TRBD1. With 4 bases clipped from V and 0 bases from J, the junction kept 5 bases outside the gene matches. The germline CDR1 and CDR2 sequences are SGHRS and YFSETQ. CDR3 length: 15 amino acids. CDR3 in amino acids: CASSTGQGSSYEQYF. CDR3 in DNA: TGCGCCAGCAGCACTGGACAGGGGAGCTCCTACGAGCAGTACTTC. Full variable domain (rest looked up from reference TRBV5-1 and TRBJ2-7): KAGVTQTPRYLIKTRGQQVTLSCSPISGHRSVSWYQQTPGQGLQFLFEYFSETQRNKGNFPGRFSGRQFSNSRSEMNVSTLELGDSALYLCASSTGQGSSYEQYFGPGTRLTVT.

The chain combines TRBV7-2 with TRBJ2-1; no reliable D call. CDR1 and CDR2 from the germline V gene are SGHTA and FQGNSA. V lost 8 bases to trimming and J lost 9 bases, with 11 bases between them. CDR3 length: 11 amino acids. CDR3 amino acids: CASQGSLEQFF. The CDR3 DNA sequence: TGTGCCAGCCAAGGGTCGCTTGAGCAGTTCTTC.

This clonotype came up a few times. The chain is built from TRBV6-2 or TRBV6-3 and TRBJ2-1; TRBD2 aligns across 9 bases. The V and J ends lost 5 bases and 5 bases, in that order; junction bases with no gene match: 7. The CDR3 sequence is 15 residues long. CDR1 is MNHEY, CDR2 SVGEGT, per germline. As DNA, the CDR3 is TGTGCCAGCAGTCCAGCGGGAGGCCGGCACAATGAGCAGTTCTTC. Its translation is CASSPAGGRHNEQFF.

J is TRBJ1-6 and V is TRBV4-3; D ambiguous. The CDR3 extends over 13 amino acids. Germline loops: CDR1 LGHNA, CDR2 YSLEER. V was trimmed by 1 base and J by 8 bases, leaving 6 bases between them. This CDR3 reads CASSQVWDSPLHF. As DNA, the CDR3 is TGCGCCAGCAGCCAAGTATGGGATTCACCCCTCCACTTT.

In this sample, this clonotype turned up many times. CDR3 protein: CASRLGPGSGANVLTF. The CDR3 DNA sequence: TGTGCCAGCAGACTTGGCCCCGGTTCTGGGGCCAACGTCCTGACTTTC. The chain employs TRBV7-2 and TRBJ2-6; D not resolved. Germline CDR1 SGHTA, CDR2 FQGNSA. The CDR3 spans 16 residues. V was clipped by 6 bases and J by 1 base, with 13 bases between them.

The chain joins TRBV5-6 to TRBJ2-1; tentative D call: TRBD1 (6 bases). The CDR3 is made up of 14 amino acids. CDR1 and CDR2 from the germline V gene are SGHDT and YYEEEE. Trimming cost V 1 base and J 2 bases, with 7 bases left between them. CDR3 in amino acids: CASSLKGAYNEQFF. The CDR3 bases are TGTGCCAGCAGCTTGAAGGGGGCCTACAATGAGCAGTTCTTC.

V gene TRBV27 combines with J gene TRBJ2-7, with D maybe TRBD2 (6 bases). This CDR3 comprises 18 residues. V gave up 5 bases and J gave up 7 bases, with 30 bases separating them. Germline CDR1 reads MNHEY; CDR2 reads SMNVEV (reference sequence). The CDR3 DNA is TGTGCCAGCAGTCCCCCCCGGGCACAAAGCCCCAAGGGGAGGGAGCAGTACTTC. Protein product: CASSPPRAQSPKGREQYF.

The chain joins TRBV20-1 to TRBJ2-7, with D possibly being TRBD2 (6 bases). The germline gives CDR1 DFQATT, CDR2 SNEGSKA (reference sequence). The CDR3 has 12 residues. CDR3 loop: CRVVNGLAKQYF. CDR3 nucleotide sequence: TGCAGGGTCGTTAACGGTCTAGCGAAGCAGTACTTC.

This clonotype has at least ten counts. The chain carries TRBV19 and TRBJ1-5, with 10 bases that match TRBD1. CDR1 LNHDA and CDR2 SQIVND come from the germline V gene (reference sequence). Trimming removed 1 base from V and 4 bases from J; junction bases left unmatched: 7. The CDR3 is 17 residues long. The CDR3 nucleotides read TGTGCCAGTAGTATAGTGCGGACAGGGGGAGTGAATCAGCCCCAGCATTTT. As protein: CASSIVRTGGVNQPQHF.

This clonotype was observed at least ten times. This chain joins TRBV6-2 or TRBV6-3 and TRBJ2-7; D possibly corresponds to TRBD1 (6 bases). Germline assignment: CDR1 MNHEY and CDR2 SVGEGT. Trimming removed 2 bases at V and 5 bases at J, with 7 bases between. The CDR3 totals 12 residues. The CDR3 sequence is CASSYNRDEQYF. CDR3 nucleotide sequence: TGTGCCAGCAGTTACAACAGGGACGAGCAGTACTTC.

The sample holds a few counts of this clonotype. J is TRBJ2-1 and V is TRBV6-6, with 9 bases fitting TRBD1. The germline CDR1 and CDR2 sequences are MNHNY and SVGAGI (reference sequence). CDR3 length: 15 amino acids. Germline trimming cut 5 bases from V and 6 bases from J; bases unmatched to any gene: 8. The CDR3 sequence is CASSPPGQGSNEQFF. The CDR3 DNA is TGTGCCAGCAGTCCTCCGGGACAGGGATCCAATGAGCAGTTCTTC.

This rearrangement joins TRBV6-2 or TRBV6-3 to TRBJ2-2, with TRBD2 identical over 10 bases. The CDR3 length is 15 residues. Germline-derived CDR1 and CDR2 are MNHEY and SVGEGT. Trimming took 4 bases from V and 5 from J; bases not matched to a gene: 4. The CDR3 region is CASSSASGRTGELFF. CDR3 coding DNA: TGTGCCAGCAGTTCGGCTAGCGGGAGAACCGGGGAGCTGTTTTTT.